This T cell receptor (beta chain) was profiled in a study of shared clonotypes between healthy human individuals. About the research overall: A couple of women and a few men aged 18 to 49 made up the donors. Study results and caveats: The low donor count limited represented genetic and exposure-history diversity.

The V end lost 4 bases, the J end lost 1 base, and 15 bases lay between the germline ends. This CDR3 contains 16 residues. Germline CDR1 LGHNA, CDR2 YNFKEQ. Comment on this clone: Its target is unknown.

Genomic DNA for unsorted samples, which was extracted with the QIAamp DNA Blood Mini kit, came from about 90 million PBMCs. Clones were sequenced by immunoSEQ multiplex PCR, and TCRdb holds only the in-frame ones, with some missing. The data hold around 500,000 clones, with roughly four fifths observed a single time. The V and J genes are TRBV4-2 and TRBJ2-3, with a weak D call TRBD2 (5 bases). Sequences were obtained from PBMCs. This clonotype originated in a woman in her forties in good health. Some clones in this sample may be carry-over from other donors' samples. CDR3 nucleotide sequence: TGTGCCAGCAGCCCAAGACGGCTCGGGGGCACAGATACGCAGTATTTT. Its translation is CASSPRRLGGTDTQYF.